There are a few counts of the clone carrying this TCR beta chain. Both iRepertoire HTBI primers and Arm-PCR of CDR3 regions were used to build the TCR beta libraries. TCRdb used MiXCR to reprocess the multiplex PCR reads, holding one entry per CDR3 protein. The table lists roughly 450,000 distinct CDR3 sequences, around 20% of them singletons. From germline, CDR1 is LNHDA and CDR2 SQIVND (reference sequence). The CDR3 extends over 15 amino acids. Trimming removed 1 base from V and 2 bases from J, with 12 bases in between. These data belong to a study of regulatory T cells in long-lasting Graves disease. Time point defined: persistent/refractory GD, antithyroid drugs over 5 years with positive TRAb. With RNA extracted from PBMCs as input, the TCR library was made.

The specimen was peripheral blood mononuclear cells (PBMCs), collected when the disease was refractory, from a patient treated with antithyroid drugs. The chain couples TRBV19 to TRBJ2-7, with D possibly matching TRBD1 (6 bases). This clonotype was obtained from a female donor with Graves disease. This chain's CDR3 is CASSIGTVFTYEQYF. The DNA of the CDR3 is TGTGCCAGTAGTATAGGGACAGTTTTTACCTACGAGCAGTACTTC.